This T cell receptor beta chain was recorded in a study of blood T cell repertoires in COVID-19. Study-wide background: From T cells, B-cell-depleted T cells, or PBMCs came the material, which was cDNA or gDNA.

In the original workflow: Amplification with reference gene primers provided the estimates of nucleated cell counts. Sequencing used immunoSEQ multiplex PCR; TCRdb keeps in-frame clones, though not all of them. V, J and clone size reflect that table, while D and trimming were determined from the DNA. This sample carries some 270,000 clones, around 90% of them seen once, and the ten largest clones take around 1.7%. Study members were between 18 and 89 years old and lived in around 24 US regions. Trimming shortened V by 3 bases and J by 4 bases, and 8 bases separated the two germline ends. CDR3 length equals 13 residues. Germline CDR1 is SGDLS and CDR2 is YYNGEE.

V gene TRBV9 combines with J gene TRBJ1-5; D is undetermined. Sequences were obtained from PBMCs or T cells enriched from blood (not recorded which). This clonotype was sampled from a middle-aged woman who had recovered from COVID-19. The CDR3 DNA is TGTGCCAGCAGCGCAGAAGTAAATCAGCCCCAGCATTTT. Protein: CASSAEVNQPQHF.